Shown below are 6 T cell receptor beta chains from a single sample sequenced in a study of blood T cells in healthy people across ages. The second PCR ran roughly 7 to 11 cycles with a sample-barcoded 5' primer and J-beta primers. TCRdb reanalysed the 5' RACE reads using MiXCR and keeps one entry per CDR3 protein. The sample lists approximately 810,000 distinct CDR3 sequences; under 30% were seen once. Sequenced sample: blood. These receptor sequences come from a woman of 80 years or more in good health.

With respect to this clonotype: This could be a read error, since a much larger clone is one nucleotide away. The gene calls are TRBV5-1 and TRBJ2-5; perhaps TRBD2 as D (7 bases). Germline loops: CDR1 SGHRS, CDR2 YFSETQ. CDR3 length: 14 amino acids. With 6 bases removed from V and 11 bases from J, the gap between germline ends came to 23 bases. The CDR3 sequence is CASTDWTGGGEQYF. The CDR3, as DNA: TGCGCCAGCACAGATTGGACGGGGGGCGGTGAGCAGTACTTC.

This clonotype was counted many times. DNA of the CDR3: TGCGCCAGCAGCCCGAATCCGACTCAAGAGACCCAGTACTTC. Amino acids: CASSPNPTQETQYF. This rearrangement joins TRBV4-1 to TRBJ2-5, with unresolved D. Per germline, CDR1 MGHRA and CDR2 YSYEKL. The length of the CDR3 is 14 residues. Trimming shortened V by 4 bases and J by 2 bases, and 11 bases separated the two germline ends.

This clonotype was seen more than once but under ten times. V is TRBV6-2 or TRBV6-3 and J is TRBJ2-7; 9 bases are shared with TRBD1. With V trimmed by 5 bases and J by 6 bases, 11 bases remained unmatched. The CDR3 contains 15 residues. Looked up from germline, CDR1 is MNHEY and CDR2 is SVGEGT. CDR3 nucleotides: TGTGCCAGCAGTGCTCCGGGACAGGGTTTTCTCGAGCAGTACTTC. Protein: CASSAPGQGFLEQYF.

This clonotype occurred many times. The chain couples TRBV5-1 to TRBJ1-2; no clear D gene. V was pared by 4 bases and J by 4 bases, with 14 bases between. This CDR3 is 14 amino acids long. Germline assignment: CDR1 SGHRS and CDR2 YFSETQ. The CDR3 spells CASSPTTDSYGYTF. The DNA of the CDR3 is TGCGCCAGCAGCCCCACGACGGACTCCTATGGCTACACCTTC.

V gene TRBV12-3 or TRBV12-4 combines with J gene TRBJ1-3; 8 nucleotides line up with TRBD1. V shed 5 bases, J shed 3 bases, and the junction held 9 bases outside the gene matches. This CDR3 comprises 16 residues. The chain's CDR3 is CASSLWTGMGGNTIYF. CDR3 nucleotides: TGTGCCAGCAGTCTATGGACAGGGATGGGTGGAAACACCATATATTTT.

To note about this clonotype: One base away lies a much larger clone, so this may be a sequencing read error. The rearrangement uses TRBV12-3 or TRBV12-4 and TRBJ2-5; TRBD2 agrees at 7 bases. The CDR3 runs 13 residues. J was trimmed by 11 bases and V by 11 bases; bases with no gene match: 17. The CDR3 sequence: CASRRGDEYEQYF. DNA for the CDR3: TGTGCCTCCCGCCGGGGGGACGAGTATGAGCAGTACTTC.